The present entry profiles one TCR beta chain with its context. Its antigen is still unknown. Trimming removed 5 bases from V and 7 bases from J; junction bases left unmatched: 4. Germline values: CDR1 SNHLY, CDR2 FYNNEI. This CDR3 comprises 13 residues. Sequencing was performed with immunoSEQ multiplex PCR; in TCRdb, only in-frame clones are kept and a portion is missing. The repertoire includes roughly 10,000 clones, over 65% of them detected once, and less than 45% sits in the top ten. The data derive from a study of chemoradiotherapy in HPV16-positive cancers. The overall study: Candidate HPV-specific clones and shared TCR motifs came from two HPV16-positive patients. Study results and limitations: Candidate HPV-specific clones and E7-related TCR motifs grew in tumor during treatment.

The rearrangement joins TRBV2 to TRBJ1-5; TRBD1 matches 8 bases. This sample was obtained from a patient who underwent chemoradiotherapy. The origin of this receptor is a human donor with HPV-associated anogenital cancer. This CDR3 reads CASSQGARQPQHF. CDR3 nucleotide sequence: TGTGCCAGCAGTCAGGGGGCGCGGCAGCCCCAGCATTTT.